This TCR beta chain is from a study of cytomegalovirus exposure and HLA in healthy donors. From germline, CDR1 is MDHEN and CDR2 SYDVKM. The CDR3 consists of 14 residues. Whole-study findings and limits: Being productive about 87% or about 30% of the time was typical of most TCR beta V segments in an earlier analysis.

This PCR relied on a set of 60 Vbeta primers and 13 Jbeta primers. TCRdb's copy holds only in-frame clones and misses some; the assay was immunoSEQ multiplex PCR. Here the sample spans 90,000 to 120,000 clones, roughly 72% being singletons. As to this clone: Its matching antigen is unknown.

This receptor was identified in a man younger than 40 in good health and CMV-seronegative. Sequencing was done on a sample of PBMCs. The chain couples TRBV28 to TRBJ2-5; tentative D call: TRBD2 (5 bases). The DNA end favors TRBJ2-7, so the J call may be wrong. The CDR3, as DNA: TGTGCCAGCACCACACCTGGGAGCTCCTACGAGCAGTACTTC. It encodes CASTTPGSSYEQYF.